This T cell receptor beta chain originates from a study of blood T cell repertoires in COVID-19. Study in general: The study drew acute and convalescent COVID-19 samples from the United States, Italy and Spain. Sources were T cells, B-cell-depleted T cells, or PBMCs; the material itself was cDNA or gDNA.

How the authors handled the data: Estimates of nucleated cell counts were drawn from the amplification of reference gene primers. Produced via immunoSEQ multiplex PCR; TCRdb's table is partial and in-frame only. The V and J calls and clone size are taken from that table; D and trimming were inferred from the DNA. The repertoire holds 55,000 to 70,000 clones, with more than 90% as singletons. V lost 6 bases and J lost 4; bases outside the gene matches: 1. CDR1 is MNHEY, CDR2 SVGAGI, per germline. The CDR3 is made up of 12 amino acids. The sample comprised peripheral blood. The clonotype originates from a man in his 60s with acute or convalescent COVID-19. The rearrangement uses TRBV6-5 and TRBJ2-5, with 8 bases that match TRBD2. The DNA of the CDR3 is TGTGCCAGCAGGGCGGGGGGAGAGACCCAGTACTTC. It translates to CASRAGGETQYF.